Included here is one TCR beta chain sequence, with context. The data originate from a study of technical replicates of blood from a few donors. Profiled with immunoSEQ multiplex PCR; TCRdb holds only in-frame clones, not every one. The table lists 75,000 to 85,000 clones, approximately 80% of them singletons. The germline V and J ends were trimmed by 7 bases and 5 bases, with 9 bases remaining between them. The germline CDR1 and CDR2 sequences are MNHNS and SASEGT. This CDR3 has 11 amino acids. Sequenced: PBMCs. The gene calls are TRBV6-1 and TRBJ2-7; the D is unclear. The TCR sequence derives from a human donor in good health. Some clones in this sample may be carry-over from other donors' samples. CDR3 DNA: TGTGCCAGCAACACAGTGGACGAGCAGTACTTC. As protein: CASNTVDEQYF.